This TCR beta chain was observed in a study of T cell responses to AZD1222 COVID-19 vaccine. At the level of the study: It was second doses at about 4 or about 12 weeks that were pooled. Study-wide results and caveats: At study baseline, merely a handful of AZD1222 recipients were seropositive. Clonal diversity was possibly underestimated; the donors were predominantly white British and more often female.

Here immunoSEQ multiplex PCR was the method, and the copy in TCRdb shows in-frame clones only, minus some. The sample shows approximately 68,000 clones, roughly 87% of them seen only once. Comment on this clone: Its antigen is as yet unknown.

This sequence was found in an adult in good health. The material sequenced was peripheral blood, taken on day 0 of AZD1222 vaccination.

DNA for the CDR3: TGCAGCGTGGGGACGGTTTCCTACGAGCAGTACTTC. Its translation is CSVGTVSYEQYF. The V call is TRBV29-1, the J call TRBJ2-7; D possibly matches TRBD1 or TRBD2 (5 bases each). The CDR3 contains 12 residues. Germline-derived CDR1 and CDR2 are SQVTM and ANQGSEA. V gave up 6 bases and J gave up 1 base, with 10 bases separating them.